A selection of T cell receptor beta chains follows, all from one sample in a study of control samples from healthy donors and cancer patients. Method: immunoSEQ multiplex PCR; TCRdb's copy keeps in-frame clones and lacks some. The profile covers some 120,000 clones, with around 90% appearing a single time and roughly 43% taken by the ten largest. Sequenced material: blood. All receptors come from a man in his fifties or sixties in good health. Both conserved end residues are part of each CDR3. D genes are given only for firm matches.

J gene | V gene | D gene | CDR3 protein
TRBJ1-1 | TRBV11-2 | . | CASSPTGTWVNTEAFF
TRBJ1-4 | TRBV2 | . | CASSPGQGWGKLFF
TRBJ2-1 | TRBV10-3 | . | CAISESGGGSYNEQFF
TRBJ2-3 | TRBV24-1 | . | CATSDLWQGDTQYF
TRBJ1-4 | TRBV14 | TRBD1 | CASTLTGANEKLFF
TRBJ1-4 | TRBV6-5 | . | CASSYSGTGGEKLFF
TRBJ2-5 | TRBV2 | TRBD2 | CASSVQRGGPETQYF
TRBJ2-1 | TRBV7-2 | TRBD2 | CASSLSGGLSSSYNEQFF
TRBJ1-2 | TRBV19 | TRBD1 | CASSQSRDRLGYTF
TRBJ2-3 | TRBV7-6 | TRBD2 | CASSLTGRGGSDTQYF